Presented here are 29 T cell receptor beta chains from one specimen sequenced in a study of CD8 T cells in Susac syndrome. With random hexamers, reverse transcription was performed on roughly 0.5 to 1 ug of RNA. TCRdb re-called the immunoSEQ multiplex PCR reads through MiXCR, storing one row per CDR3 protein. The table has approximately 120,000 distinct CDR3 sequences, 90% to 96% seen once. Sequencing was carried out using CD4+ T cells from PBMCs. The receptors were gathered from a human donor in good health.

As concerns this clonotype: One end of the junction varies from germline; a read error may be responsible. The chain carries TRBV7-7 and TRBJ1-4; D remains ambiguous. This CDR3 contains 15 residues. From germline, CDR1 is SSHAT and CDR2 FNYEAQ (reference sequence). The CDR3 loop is CASSLGPGINEKLFF. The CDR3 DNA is TGTGCTAGCAGCTTAGGACCGGGTATAAATGAAAAACTGTTTTTT.

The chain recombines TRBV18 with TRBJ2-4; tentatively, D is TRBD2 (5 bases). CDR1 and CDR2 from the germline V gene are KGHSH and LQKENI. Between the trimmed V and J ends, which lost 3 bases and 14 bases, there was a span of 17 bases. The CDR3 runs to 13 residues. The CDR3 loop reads CASSPHPKAEEYF. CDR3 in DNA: TGTGCCAGCTCACCCCATCCCAAGGCGGAGGAGTACTTC. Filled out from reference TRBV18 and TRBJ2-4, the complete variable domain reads NAGVMQNPRHLVRRRGQEARLRCSPMKGHSHVYWYRQLPEEGLKFMVYLQKENIIDESGMPKERFSAEFPKEGPSILRIQQVVRGDSAAYFCASSPHPKAEEYFGAGTRLSVL.

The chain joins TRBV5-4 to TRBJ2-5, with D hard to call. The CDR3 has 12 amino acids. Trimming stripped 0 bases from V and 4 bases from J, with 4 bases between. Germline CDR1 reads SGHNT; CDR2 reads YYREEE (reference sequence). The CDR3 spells CASSLDGETQYF. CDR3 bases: TGTGCCAGCAGCTTGGATGGAGAGACCCAGTACTTC.

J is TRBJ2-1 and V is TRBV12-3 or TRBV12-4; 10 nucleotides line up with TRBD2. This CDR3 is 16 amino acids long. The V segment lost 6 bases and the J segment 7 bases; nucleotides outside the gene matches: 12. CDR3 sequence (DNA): TGTGCCAGCAGCCCTATCCTAGCGGGGGCCGGTAATGAGCAGTTCTTC. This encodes CASSPILAGAGNEQFF.

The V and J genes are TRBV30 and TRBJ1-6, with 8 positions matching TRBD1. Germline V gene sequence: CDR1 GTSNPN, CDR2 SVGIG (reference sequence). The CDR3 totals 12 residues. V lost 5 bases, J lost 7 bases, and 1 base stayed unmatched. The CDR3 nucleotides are TGTGCCTGGGACAGGGGAAATTCACCCCTCCACTTT. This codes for CAWDRGNSPLHF. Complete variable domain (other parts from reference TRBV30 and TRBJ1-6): SQTIHQWPATLVQPVGSPLSLECTVEGTSNPNLYWYRQAAGRGLQLLFYSVGIGQISSEVPQNLSASRPQDRQFILSSKKLLLSDSGFYLCAWDRGNSPLHFGNGTRLTVT.

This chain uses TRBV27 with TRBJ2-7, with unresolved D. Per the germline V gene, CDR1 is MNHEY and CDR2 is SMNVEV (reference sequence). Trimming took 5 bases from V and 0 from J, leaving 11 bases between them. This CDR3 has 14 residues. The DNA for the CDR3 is TGTGCCAGCAGTAAATCCTTGGTCTCCTACGAGCAGTACTTC. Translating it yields CASSKSLVSYEQYF.

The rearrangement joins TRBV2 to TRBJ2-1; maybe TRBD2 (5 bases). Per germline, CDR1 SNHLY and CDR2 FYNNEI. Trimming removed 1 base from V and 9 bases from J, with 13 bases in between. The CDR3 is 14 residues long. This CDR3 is CASSEVVQGGEQFF. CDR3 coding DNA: TGTGCCAGCAGTGAAGTAGTACAAGGAGGTGAGCAGTTCTTC.

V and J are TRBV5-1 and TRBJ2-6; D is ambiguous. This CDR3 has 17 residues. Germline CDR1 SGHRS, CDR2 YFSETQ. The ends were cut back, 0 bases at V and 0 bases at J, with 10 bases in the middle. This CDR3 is CASSLGTASSGANVLTF. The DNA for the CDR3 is TGCGCCAGCAGCTTGGGGACGGCGAGCTCTGGGGCCAACGTCCTGACTTTC.

CDR3 amino acids: CSVEPSRLSQQFF. CDR3 DNA: TGCAGCGTTGAACCCAGCAGGCTTAGTCAGCAGTTCTTC. The rearrangement uses TRBV29-1 and TRBJ2-1; D uncertain. This CDR3 has 13 residues. Germline CDR1 reads SQVTM; CDR2 reads ANQGSEA. Trimming removed 2 bases at V and 11 bases at J, with 16 bases between.

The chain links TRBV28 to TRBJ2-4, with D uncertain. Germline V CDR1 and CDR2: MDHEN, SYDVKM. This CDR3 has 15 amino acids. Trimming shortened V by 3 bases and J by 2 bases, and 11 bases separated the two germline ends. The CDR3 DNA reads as TGTGCCAGCAGTTTGGCAGGCGATACCAAAAACATTCAGTACTTC. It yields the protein CASSLAGDTKNIQYF.

The CDR3: CSARTTGDGEQYF. The CDR3, as DNA: TGCAGTGCTAGAACTACAGGGGACGGCGAGCAGTACTTC. This chain joins TRBV20-1 and TRBJ2-7; 7 bases align to TRBD1. Germline values: CDR1 DFQATT, CDR2 SNEGSKA (reference sequence). This CDR3 spans 13 amino acids. J was trimmed by 6 bases and V by 2 bases; bases with no gene match: 7.

CDR3 region: CASSARTGDTGELFF. The CDR3 region has the DNA TGCGCCAGCAGCGCTAGGACAGGGGACACCGGGGAGCTGTTTTTT. J is TRBJ2-2 and V is TRBV5-1; 9 nucleotides agree with TRBD1. Trimming at V came to 4 bases and at J to 3 bases, leaving 4 bases not matched to a gene. The CDR3 extends over 15 amino acids. From germline, CDR1 is SGHRS and CDR2 YFSETQ. The whole variable domain, remainder taken from reference TRBV5-1 and TRBJ2-2, is KAGVTQTPRYLIKTRGQQVTLSCSPISGHRSVSWYQQTPGQGLQFLFEYFSETQRNKGNFPGRFSGRQFSNSRSEMNVSTLELGDSALYLCASSARTGDTGELFFGEGSRLTVL.

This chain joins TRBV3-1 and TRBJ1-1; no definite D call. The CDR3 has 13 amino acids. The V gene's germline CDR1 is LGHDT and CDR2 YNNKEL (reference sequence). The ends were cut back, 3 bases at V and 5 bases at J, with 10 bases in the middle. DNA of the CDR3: TGTGCCAGCAGCCACTTCCGAGGGACTGAAGCTTTCTTT. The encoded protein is CASSHFRGTEAFF.

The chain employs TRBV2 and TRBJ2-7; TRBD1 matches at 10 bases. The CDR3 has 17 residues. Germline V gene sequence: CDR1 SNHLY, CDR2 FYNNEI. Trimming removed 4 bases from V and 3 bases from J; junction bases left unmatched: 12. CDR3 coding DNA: TGTGCCAGCAGTGGGGTTAGAGGACAGGGGGGATTCTACGAGCAGTACTTC. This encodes CASSGVRGQGGFYEQYF.

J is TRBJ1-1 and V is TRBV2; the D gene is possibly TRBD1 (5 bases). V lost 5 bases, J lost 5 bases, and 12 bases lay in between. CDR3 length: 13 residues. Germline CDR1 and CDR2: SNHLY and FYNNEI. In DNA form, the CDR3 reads TGTGCCAGCAGTCTGCAGGGACCAACTGAAGCTTTCTTT. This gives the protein CASSLQGPTEAFF.

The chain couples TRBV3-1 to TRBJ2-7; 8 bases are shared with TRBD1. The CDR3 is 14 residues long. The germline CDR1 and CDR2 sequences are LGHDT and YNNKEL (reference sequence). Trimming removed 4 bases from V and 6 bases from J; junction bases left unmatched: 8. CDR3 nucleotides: TGTGCCAGCAGCCCCCGAGGACAGGGAGGCGAGCAGTACTTC. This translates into CASSPRGQGGEQYF.

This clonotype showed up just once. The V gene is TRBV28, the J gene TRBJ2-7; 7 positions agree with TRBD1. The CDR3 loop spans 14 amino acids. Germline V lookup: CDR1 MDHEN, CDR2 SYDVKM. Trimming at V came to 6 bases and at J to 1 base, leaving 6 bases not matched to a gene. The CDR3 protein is CASRTGTASYEQYF. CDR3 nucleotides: TGTGCCAGCAGAACCGGGACAGCGTCCTACGAGCAGTACTTC.

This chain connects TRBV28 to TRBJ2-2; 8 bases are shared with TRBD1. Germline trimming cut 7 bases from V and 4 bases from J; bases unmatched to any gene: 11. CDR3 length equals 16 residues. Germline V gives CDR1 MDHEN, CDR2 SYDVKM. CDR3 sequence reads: CASIPGQGAGTGELFF. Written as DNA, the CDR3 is TGTGCCAGCATCCCGGGCCAGGGGGCTGGCACCGGGGAGCTGTTTTTT.

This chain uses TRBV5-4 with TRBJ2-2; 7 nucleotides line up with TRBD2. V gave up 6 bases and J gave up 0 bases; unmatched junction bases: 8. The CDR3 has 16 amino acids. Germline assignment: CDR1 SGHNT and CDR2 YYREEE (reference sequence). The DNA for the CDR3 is TGTGCCAGCACAAGGGCGCTAGCGGCGAACACCGGGGAGCTGTTTTTT. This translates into CASTRALAANTGELFF. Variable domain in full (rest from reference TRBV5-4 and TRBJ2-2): ETGVTQSPTHLIKTRGQQVTLRCSSQSGHNTVSWYQQALGQGPQFIFQYYREEENGRGNFPPRFSGLQFPNYSSELNVNALELDDSALYLCASTRALAANTGELFFGEGSRLTVL.

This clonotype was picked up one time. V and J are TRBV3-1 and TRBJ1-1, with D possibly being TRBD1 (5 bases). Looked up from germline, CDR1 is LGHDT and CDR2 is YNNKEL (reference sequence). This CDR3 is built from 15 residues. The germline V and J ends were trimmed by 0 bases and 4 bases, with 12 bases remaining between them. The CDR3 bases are TGTGCCAGCAGCCAAGACAAGGGGCCCTCCACTGAAGCTTTCTTT. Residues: CASSQDKGPSTEAFF.

The CDR3 coding sequence is TGTGCCAGCTCACCTAATAGCGGGAGCAATGAGCAGTTCTTC. Translated, it gives CASSPNSGSNEQFF. The chain recombines TRBV18 with TRBJ2-1; 9 nucleotides align to TRBD2. Germline CDR1 and CDR2: KGHSH and LQKENI. With 3 bases clipped from V and 6 bases from J, the junction kept 3 bases outside the gene matches. This CDR3 spans 14 amino acids.

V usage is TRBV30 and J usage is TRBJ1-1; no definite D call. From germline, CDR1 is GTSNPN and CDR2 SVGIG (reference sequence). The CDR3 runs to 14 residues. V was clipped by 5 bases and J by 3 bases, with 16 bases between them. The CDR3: CAWAEHFGDTEAFF. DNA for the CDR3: TGTGCCTGGGCAGAGCACTTCGGAGACACTGAAGCTTTCTTT.

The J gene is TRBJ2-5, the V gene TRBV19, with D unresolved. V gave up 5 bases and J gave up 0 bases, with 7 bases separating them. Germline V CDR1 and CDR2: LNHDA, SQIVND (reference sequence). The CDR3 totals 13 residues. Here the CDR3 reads CASSPSNQETQYF. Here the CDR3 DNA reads TGTGCCAGTAGTCCCTCAAACCAAGAGACCCAGTACTTC.

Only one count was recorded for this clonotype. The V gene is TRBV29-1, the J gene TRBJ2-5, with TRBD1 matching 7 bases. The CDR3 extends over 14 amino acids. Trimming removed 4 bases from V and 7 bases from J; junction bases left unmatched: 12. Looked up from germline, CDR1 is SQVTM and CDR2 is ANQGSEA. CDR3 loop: CSVVRQGVWGTQYF. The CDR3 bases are TGCAGCGTTGTCAGGCAGGGGGTGTGGGGGACCCAGTACTTC.

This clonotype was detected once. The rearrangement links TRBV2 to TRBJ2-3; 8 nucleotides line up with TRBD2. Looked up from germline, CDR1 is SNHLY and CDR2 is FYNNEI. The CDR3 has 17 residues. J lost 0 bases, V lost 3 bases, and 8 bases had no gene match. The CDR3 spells CASSDASGLSSTDTQYF. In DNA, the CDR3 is TGTGCCAGCAGTGATGCTAGCGGGCTCTCTAGCACAGATACGCAGTATTTT.

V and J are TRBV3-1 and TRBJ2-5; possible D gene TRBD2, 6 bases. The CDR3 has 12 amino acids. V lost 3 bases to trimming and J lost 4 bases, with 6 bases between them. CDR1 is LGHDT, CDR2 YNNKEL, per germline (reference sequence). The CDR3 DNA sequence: TGTGCCAGCAGCCAGGGGGGAGAGACCCAGTACTTC. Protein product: CASSQGGETQYF.

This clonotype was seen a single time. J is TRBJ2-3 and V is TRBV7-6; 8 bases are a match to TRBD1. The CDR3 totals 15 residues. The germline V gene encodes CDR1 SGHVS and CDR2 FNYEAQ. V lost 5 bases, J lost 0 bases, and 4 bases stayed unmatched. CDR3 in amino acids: CASSPQGASTDTQYF. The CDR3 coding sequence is TGTGCCAGCAGCCCGCAGGGGGCTAGCACAGATACGCAGTATTTT.

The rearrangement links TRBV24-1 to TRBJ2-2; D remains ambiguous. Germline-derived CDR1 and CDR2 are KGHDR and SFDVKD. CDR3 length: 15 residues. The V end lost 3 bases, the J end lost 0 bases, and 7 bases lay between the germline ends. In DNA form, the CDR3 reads TGTGCCACCAGTGATAACAACGCGAACACCGGGGAGCTGTTTTTT. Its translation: CATSDNNANTGELFF.

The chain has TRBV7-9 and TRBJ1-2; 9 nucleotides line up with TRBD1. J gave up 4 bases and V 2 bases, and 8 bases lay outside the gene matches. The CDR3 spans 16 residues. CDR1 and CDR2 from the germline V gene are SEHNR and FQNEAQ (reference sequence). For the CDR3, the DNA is TGTGCCAGCAGCTTAAATAGGGACAGGGCCGGCTATGGCTACACCTTC. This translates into CASSLNRDRAGYGYTF.